The 19 T cell receptor beta chains below come from one sample, sequenced in a study of beta chain features in type 1 diabetes. What was sequenced were expressed TCRB transcripts, since all of the isolated RNA had been reverse transcribed. Here immunoSEQ multiplex PCR was the method, and the copy in TCRdb shows in-frame clones only, minus some. The data hold 350,000 to 450,000 clones, with less than 15% observed a single time. The sample taken for sequencing was naive CD4+ T cells from blood. All receptors derive from a woman aged 18-30 years in good health.

This clone has just a few counts. V gene TRBV18 combines with J gene TRBJ2-5, with 9 bases lining up with TRBD2. Germline values: CDR1 KGHSH, CDR2 LQKENI. The CDR3 is made up of 14 amino acids. V dropped 5 bases and J dropped 2; count of bases not matched to a gene: 3. The CDR3 sequence is CASSTTSGQETQYF. CDR3 DNA sequence: TGTGCCAGCTCAACAACTAGCGGGCAAGAGACCCAGTACTTC.

This chain uses TRBV7-8 with TRBJ2-1, with 10 bases aligning to TRBD2. The germline V gene encodes CDR1 SGHVS and CDR2 FQNEAQ. V lost 5 bases to trimming and J lost 5 bases; unmatched junction nucleotides: 6. The CDR3 has 15 residues. CDR3 amino acids: CASSKGLALNNEQFF. The CDR3, as DNA: TGTGCCAGCAGCAAGGGACTAGCGCTCAACAATGAGCAGTTCTTC.

This clone was counted between two and nine times. This chain connects TRBV9 to TRBJ1-2; D is unresolved. Between the trimmed V and J ends, which lost 2 bases and 11 bases, there was a span of 16 bases. This CDR3 has 13 amino acids. In germline, CDR1 is SGDLS, CDR2 YYNGEE. CDR3 residues: CASSVGSSPGYTF. The CDR3 nucleotides read TGTGCCAGCAGCGTCGGATCCTCCCCGGGTTACACCTTC.

Only a few counts were recorded for this clone. V is TRBV30 and J is TRBJ1-2, with D hard to call. Germline CDR1 reads GTSNPN; CDR2 reads SVGIG (reference sequence). This CDR3 contains 13 residues. V was clipped by 0 bases and J by 6 bases, with 11 bases between them. In nucleotides, the CDR3 is TGTGCCTGGAGTGTATCGCGATTAAATGGCTACACCTTC. Its translation is CAWSVSRLNGYTF.

The V gene is TRBV28, the J gene TRBJ2-7, with 7 nucleotides matching TRBD1. CDR1 is MDHEN and CDR2 is SYDVKM in the germline V gene. This CDR3 comprises 15 residues. V shed 1 base and J 4 bases; nucleotides not matched to a gene: 7. CDR3 nucleotides: TGTGCCAGCAGTTTATCCGGACAGGTCGGGTACGAGCAGTACTTC. This translates into CASSLSGQVGYEQYF.

The rearrangement uses TRBV15 and TRBJ1-2; TRBD1 might be the D (6 bases). V was clipped by 4 bases and J by 0 bases, with 15 bases between them. The germline CDR1 and CDR2 sequences are LNHNV and YYDKDF (reference sequence). The CDR3 contains 16 residues. The CDR3, as DNA: TGTGCCACCAGCACCGGACAGTCTAGAGCTAACTATGGCTACACCTTC. This gives the protein CATSTGQSRANYGYTF.

This clone was counted only a few times. The chain carries TRBV18 and TRBJ2-3, with 14 bases aligning to TRBD2. Germline CDR1 KGHSH, CDR2 LQKENI. Losses at the gene ends were 3 bases for V and 1 base for J; bases not matched to a gene: 6. The CDR3 runs 18 residues. The CDR3 nucleotides read TGTGCCAGCTCACCCCGACTAGCGGGAGGGCCGGGCACAGATACGCAGTATTTT. Translation gives CASSPRLAGGPGTDTQYF.

This clone was seen more than once but under ten times. The gene calls are TRBV5-1 and TRBJ2-1; no clear D gene. CDR1 SGHRS and CDR2 YFSETQ come from the germline V gene. Trimming pared 6 bases from V and 0 bases from J, leaving 7 bases between. The CDR3 is made up of 13 amino acids. The DNA for the CDR3 is TGCGCCAGCACTGAGAGCTCCTACAATGAGCAGTTCTTC. Translating gives CASTESSYNEQFF.

This clone was detected a few times. The chain is built from TRBV29-1 and TRBJ2-3, with no clear D. CDR3 size: 12 residues. Germline assignment: CDR1 SQVTM and CDR2 ANQGSEA. The V gene lost 3 bases and the J gene lost 4 bases, with 8 bases spanning the gap. The CDR3 spells CSVELEADTQYF. CDR3 bases: TGCAGCGTTGAGCTCGAGGCAGATACGCAGTATTTT.

There are a few counts of this clone. The V gene is TRBV28, the J gene TRBJ2-1; the D gene is possibly TRBD1 (5 bases). The CDR3 runs to 16 residues. Trimming pared 3 bases from V and 7 bases from J, leaving 19 bases between. The germline gives CDR1 MDHEN, CDR2 SYDVKM. The CDR3 DNA reads as TGTGCCAGCAGTTTCGTATTAGGGCAGGGCACGAATGAGCAGTTCTTC. Protein product: CASSFVLGQGTNEQFF.

The rearrangement links TRBV7-3 to TRBJ2-3; perhaps TRBD2 as D (6 bases). The V gene lost 4 bases and the J gene lost 0 bases, with 8 bases spanning the gap. The V gene's germline CDR1 is SGHTA and CDR2 FQGTGA. This CDR3 contains 14 residues. The CDR3: CASSWGTSTDTQYF. The CDR3 DNA is TGTGCCAGCAGCTGGGGGACTAGCACAGATACGCAGTATTTT.

This clone was found a few times. The chain links TRBV5-1 to TRBJ1-1; D is ambiguous. The CDR3 is made up of 12 amino acids. The V gene's germline CDR1 is SGHRS and CDR2 YFSETQ. Trimming shortened V by 0 bases and J by 8 bases, and 8 bases separated the two germline ends. CDR3 amino acids: CASSLDSREAFF. CDR3 sequence (DNA): TGCGCCAGCAGCTTGGATTCTCGGGAAGCTTTCTTT. The full variable domain, with the rest looked up from reference TRBV5-1 and TRBJ1-1, is KAGVTQTPRYLIKTRGQQVTLSCSPISGHRSVSWYQQTPGQGLQFLFEYFSETQRNKGNFPGRFSGRQFSNSRSEMNVSTLELGDSALYLCASSLDSREAFFGQGTRLTVV.

V and J are TRBV30 and TRBJ2-2; D is unclear. The V gene lost 0 bases and the J gene lost 7 bases, with 9 bases spanning the gap. Germline V gives CDR1 GTSNPN, CDR2 SVGIG (reference sequence). The CDR3 runs 13 residues. As DNA, the CDR3 is TGTGCCTGGAGTGTAAGAACGGGCGGGGAGCTGTTTTTT. Translation: CAWSVRTGGELFF.

This clone has more than one count but fewer than ten. This chain uses TRBV19 with TRBJ1-1, with D unclear. The V end was cut by 3 bases, the J end by 9 bases, with 17 bases between. There are 14 residues in the CDR3. Germline V gene sequence: CDR1 LNHDA, CDR2 SQIVND (reference sequence). CDR3 nucleotides: TGTGCCAGTAGTATGGATTACGGAGCCGAGAAAGCTTTCTTT. Amino acid sequence: CASSMDYGAEKAFF.

The chain recombines TRBV5-6 with TRBJ1-1, with 8 bases identical to TRBD1. Germline CDR1 SGHDT, CDR2 YYEEEE. There are 15 residues in the CDR3. Germline trimming cut 3 bases from V and 10 bases from J; bases unmatched to any gene: 14. The CDR3 sequence is CASSSRDRPAWGAFF. CDR3 DNA: TGTGCCAGCAGCTCGAGGGACAGGCCGGCATGGGGAGCTTTCTTT.

In this sample, this clone turned up a few times. The chain carries TRBV11-2 and TRBJ2-5; 8 bases align to TRBD2. Per the germline V gene, CDR1 is SGHAT and CDR2 is FQNNGV. The J segment lost 5 bases and the V segment lost 1 base, leaving 3 bases of the junction unmatched. The CDR3 is made up of 14 amino acids. The CDR3 sequence is CASSLAPGGETQYF. The CDR3 bases are TGTGCCAGCAGCTTAGCCCCGGGAGGGGAGACCCAGTACTTC.

The rearrangement links TRBV29-1 to TRBJ2-2, with 9 bases aligning to TRBD2. V gave up 6 bases and J gave up 4 bases; unmatched junction bases: 6. The CDR3 is 14 amino acids. Germline V gene data show CDR1 as SQVTM and CDR2 as ANQGSEA. The CDR3 loop is CSVGGGRGTGELFF. The CDR3, as DNA: TGCAGCGTGGGGGGCGGGAGGGGCACCGGGGAGCTGTTTTTT.

This clone was detected once. CDR3 sequence: CASSSRTDAYEQYF. The CDR3 coding sequence is TGTGCCAGCAGCTCTCGGACAGATGCCTACGAGCAGTACTTC. The chain joins TRBV7-2 to TRBJ2-7, with a weak D call TRBD1 (6 bases). This CDR3 is built from 14 residues. V was cut by 4 bases and J by 2 bases, with 12 bases left in between. Germline lookup yields CDR1 SGHTA and CDR2 FQGNSA.

This clone showed up just a few times. V is TRBV9 and J is TRBJ1-2; weak D call: TRBD1 (5 bases). The ends were cut back, 2 bases at V and 8 bases at J, with 16 bases in the middle. This CDR3 has 14 residues. The germline V gene has CDR1 SGDLS and CDR2 YYNGEE. CDR3 nucleotide sequence: TGTGCCAGCAGCGTCAGAGACAGCGTGAAGGGCTACACCTTC. It codes for CASSVRDSVKGYTF.